The 28 T cell receptor beta chains in this list originate from one sample, sequenced in a study of blood T cell repertoires in COVID-19. Sequencing used immunoSEQ multiplex PCR; TCRdb keeps in-frame clones, though not all of them. The sample has under 200,000 clones, roughly 80% seen once. Sequencing input: peripheral blood. These receptors all stem from a woman aged 80 or older with acute or convalescent COVID-19.

The CDR3 coding sequence is TGTGCCAGCAGTCGGGCCTTACAAGAGACCCAGTACTTC. Protein: CASSRALQETQYF. V gene TRBV6-6 combines with J gene TRBJ2-5; D is ambiguous. This CDR3 has 13 residues. The V end lost 5 bases, the J end lost 2 bases, and 9 bases lay between the germline ends. The germline V gene encodes CDR1 MNHNY and CDR2 SVGAGI (reference sequence).

V usage is TRBV5-1 and J usage is TRBJ2-1; 10 positions agree with TRBD2. Germline V gene data show CDR1 as SGHRS and CDR2 as YFSETQ. V shed 4 bases and J 7 bases; nucleotides not matched to a gene: 14. The CDR3 has 17 amino acids. This chain's CDR3 is CASSPRAGAGGSNEQFF. DNA of the CDR3: TGCGCCAGCAGCCCCCGCGCTGGAGCGGGGGGGTCTAATGAGCAGTTCTTC.

Only a few counts were recorded for this clone. The chain combines TRBV5-1 with TRBJ2-2; 9 bases line up with TRBD2. V lost 4 bases and J lost 2; bases outside the gene matches: 6. Germline CDR1 is SGHRS and CDR2 is YFSETQ. The CDR3 is made up of 16 amino acids. The CDR3 is CASSTAGGLNTGELFF. The CDR3 nucleotides are TGCGCCAGCAGCACCGCGGGGGGGTTAAACACCGGGGAGCTGTTTTTT.

The gene calls are TRBV18 and TRBJ1-2; 9 nucleotides agree with TRBD1. The junction had 7 bases not matched to a gene; V was cut back by 8 bases and J by 6 bases. The CDR3 runs to 13 residues. From germline, CDR1 is KGHSH and CDR2 LQKENI. CDR3 DNA: TGTGCCAGCACGCCGGGACAGGGAGATGGCTACACCTTC. Its translation: CASTPGQGDGYTF.

This clone was seen only once. The J gene is TRBJ2-2, the V gene TRBV5-1; a weak D match, TRBD1 (5 bases). Germline CDR1 is SGHRS and CDR2 is YFSETQ. The CDR3 has 14 amino acids. The V and J ends lost 0 bases and 8 bases respectively, with 11 bases between them. The CDR3 nucleotides read TGCGCCAGCAGCTTGGGACAGCCAACTGGGGAGCTGTTTTTT. Translation gives CASSLGQPTGELFF.

This clone was counted a few times. V usage is TRBV29-1 and J usage is TRBJ2-2, with 7 bases identical to TRBD1. In germline, CDR1 is SQVTM, CDR2 ANQGSEA. Losses at the gene ends were 6 bases for V and 9 bases for J; bases not matched to a gene: 4. The CDR3 spans 11 residues. The chain's CDR3 is CSVTTGRELFF. CDR3 sequence (DNA): TGCAGCGTCACGACAGGGCGGGAGCTGTTTTTT.

J is TRBJ2-3 and V is TRBV28, with 9 bases matching TRBD2. Germline values: CDR1 MDHEN, CDR2 SYDVKM. With 1 base clipped from V and 1 base from J, the junction kept 3 bases outside the gene matches. The CDR3 has 16 residues. CDR3 in amino acids: CASSLLTSGGTDTQYF. The CDR3 DNA is TGTGCCAGCAGTTTATTGACTAGCGGAGGCACAGATACGCAGTATTTT. The entire variable domain, with the rest obtained from reference TRBV28 and TRBJ2-3, is as follows: DVKVTQSSRYLVKRTGEKVFLECVQDMDHENMFWYRQDPGLGLRLIYFSYDVKMKEKGDIPEGYSVSREKKERFSLILESASTNQTSMYLCASSLLTSGGTDTQYFGPGTRLTVL.

The gene calls are TRBV10-3 and TRBJ1-1; 9 bases line up with TRBD1. The CDR3 loop spans 13 amino acids. V lost 4 bases and J lost 3; bases outside the gene matches: 0. The germline gives CDR1 ENHRY, CDR2 SYGVKD. The CDR3 nucleotides read TGTGCCATCAGTGGGGACAGGGACACTGAAGCTTTCTTT. As protein: CAISGDRDTEAFF.

The V and J genes are TRBV29-1 and TRBJ2-1; 7 bases fit TRBD2. Per germline, CDR1 SQVTM and CDR2 ANQGSEA. J gave up 0 bases and V 4 bases, and 6 bases lay outside the gene matches. This CDR3 has 15 amino acids. As DNA, the CDR3 is TGCAGCGTTGCCCCGGGCGGGAGCTCCTACAATGAGCAGTTCTTC. Protein product: CSVAPGGSSYNEQFF.

The chain is built from TRBV7-8 and TRBJ1-1, with D tentatively TRBD1 (5 bases). The CDR3 loop spans 14 amino acids. The germline V and J ends were trimmed by 5 bases and 2 bases, with 12 bases remaining between them. Germline values: CDR1 SGHVS, CDR2 FQNEAQ. CDR3 nucleotide sequence: TGTGCCAGCAGCCCCGGACACGTAAACACTGAAGCTTTCTTT. This gives the protein CASSPGHVNTEAFF.

V and J are TRBV19 and TRBJ2-2; D is ambiguous. The CDR3 covers 17 residues. The V and J ends lost 4 bases and 1 base respectively, with 16 bases between them. The germline CDR1 and CDR2 sequences are LNHDA and SQIVND (reference sequence). This chain's CDR3 is CASSTRRYDWNTGELFF. For the CDR3, the DNA is TGTGCCAGTAGTACGAGACGCTATGACTGGAACACCGGGGAGCTGTTTTTT.

The chain uses TRBV19 and TRBJ1-3; D remains unclear. The CDR3 extends over 15 amino acids. Germline-derived CDR1 and CDR2 are LNHDA and SQIVND (reference sequence). V lost 8 bases, J lost 1 base, and 15 bases lay in between. CDR3 coding DNA: TGTGCCAGTTACAAAGGACTATTGTCTGGAAACACCATATATTTT. Protein product: CASYKGLLSGNTIYF.

V gene TRBV7-2 combines with J gene TRBJ2-5; 8 bases fit TRBD2. This CDR3 region has 16 residues. V gave up 1 base and J gave up 4 bases; unmatched junction bases: 8. The germline CDR1 and CDR2 sequences are SGHTA and FQGNSA. Written as DNA, the CDR3 is TGTGCCAGCAGCTTAGTCGGCGCGGGAGGACGAGAGACCCAGTACTTC. It encodes CASSLVGAGGRETQYF.

This clone was counted a single time. The chain is built from TRBV9 and TRBJ2-5, with a weak D call TRBD1 (5 bases). V was pared by 0 bases and J by 1 base, with 7 bases between. This CDR3 contains 14 residues. Germline values: CDR1 SGDLS, CDR2 YYNGEE. In DNA form, the CDR3 reads TGTGCCAGCAGCGTAGGGGGCTTCCAAGAGACCCAGTACTTC. It specifies CASSVGGFQETQYF.

This clone came up once. V gene TRBV6-2 or TRBV6-3 combines with J gene TRBJ1-2, with D possibly matching TRBD1 (6 bases). The CDR3 loop spans 14 amino acids. Germline lookup yields CDR1 MNHEY and CDR2 SVGEGT. Trimming cost V 5 bases and J 5 bases, with 15 bases left between them. CDR3 bases: TGTGCCAGCAGTCTCACAGGGAGTCGGTATGGCTACACCTTC. Translation: CASSLTGSRYGYTF.

The CDR3 nucleotides read TGTGCCAGCAGGGGGGGAAATTCACCCCTCCACTTT. Translated, it gives CASRGGNSPLHF. This sequence joins TRBV7-2 and TRBJ1-6; maybe TRBD1 (5 bases). Trimming removed 6 bases at V and 7 bases at J, with 7 bases between. Germline CDR1 reads SGHTA; CDR2 reads FQGNSA. The CDR3 is 12 amino acids.

This chain joins TRBV27 and TRBJ1-4, with D uncertain. Germline V CDR1 and CDR2: MNHEY, SMNVEV (reference sequence). V shed 4 bases and J shed 3 bases, with 15 bases lying between them. The CDR3 has 16 residues. The CDR3 DNA reads as TGTGCCAGCAGTTACGCGGGCCCCTTATCTAATGAAAAACTGTTTTTT. Translated, it gives CASSYAGPLSNEKLFF.

The rearrangement links TRBV19 to TRBJ1-3; D ambiguous. The germline V gene encodes CDR1 LNHDA and CDR2 SQIVND (reference sequence). The CDR3 consists of 16 residues. The germline V and J ends were trimmed by 5 bases and 1 base, with 15 bases remaining between them. CDR3 coding DNA: TGTGCCAGTAGTGTCCGGGAAACTTTATCTGGAAACACCATATATTTT. It is translated as CASSVRETLSGNTIYF.

This clone showed up just once. The chain joins TRBV2 to TRBJ1-2; D gene uncertain. The germline V gene encodes CDR1 SNHLY and CDR2 FYNNEI. The CDR3 totals 13 residues. V lost 5 bases to trimming and J lost 6 bases, with 13 bases between them. As DNA, the CDR3 is TGTGCCAGCAGTAACGCGAGGGCGGATGGCTACACCTTC. It is translated as CASSNARADGYTF.

V usage is TRBV9 and J usage is TRBJ1-6, with 8 bases lining up with TRBD1. Germline-derived CDR1 and CDR2 are SGDLS and YYNGEE. CDR3 size: 17 residues. Trimming cost V 3 bases and J 3 bases; bases outside gene matches: 8. CDR3 bases: TGTGCCAGCAGCGCACCCGGGACAGGAGGCTATAATTCACCCCTCCACTTT. Encoded protein: CASSAPGTGGYNSPLHF.

The chain recombines TRBV7-2 with TRBJ1-6; TRBD1 aligns across 7 bases. CDR3 length: 16 residues. Germline assignment: CDR1 SGHTA and CDR2 FQGNSA. J lost 7 bases, V lost 4 bases, and 10 bases had no gene match. For the CDR3, the DNA is TGTGCCAGCAGCTCCTCCTTCGGGACAGTCAATTCACCCCTCCACTTT. Its translation is CASSSSFGTVNSPLHF.

The chain employs TRBV7-3 and TRBJ2-7; TRBD1 matches at 12 bases. Trimming at V came to 0 bases and at J to 6 bases, leaving 6 bases not matched to a gene. The CDR3 runs to 16 residues. Germline CDR1 is SGHTA and CDR2 is FQGTGA. The DNA for the CDR3 is TGTGCCAGCAGCTTAACCCGTGGGACAGGGGGCATCGAGCAGTACTTC. It encodes CASSLTRGTGGIEQYF.

The CDR3 nucleotides are TGTGCCAGCTCACCACCGGACAGCCAAAATTCACCCCTCCACTTT. Residues: CASSPPDSQNSPLHF. The rearrangement uses TRBV18 and TRBJ1-6; tentatively, D is TRBD1 (6 bases). V lost 0 bases and J lost 7, with 10 bases in between. This CDR3 is built from 15 residues. The V gene's germline CDR1 is KGHSH and CDR2 LQKENI. Supplemented by reference TRBV18 and TRBJ1-6, the full variable domain reads NAGVMQNPRHLVRRRGQEARLRCSPMKGHSHVYWYRQLPEEGLKFMVYLQKENIIDESGMPKERFSAEFPKEGPSILRIQQVVRGDSAAYFCASSPPDSQNSPLHFGNGTRLTVT.

This clone occurred once. This chain links TRBV14 with TRBJ2-5, with a tentative D call TRBD1 (6 bases). The CDR3 consists of 16 residues. Per germline, CDR1 SGHDN and CDR2 FVKESK. Trimming removed 2 bases from V and 3 bases from J, with 16 bases in between. DNA of the CDR3: TGTGCCAGCAGCCAATTAGGGGGACCCCCGAAAGAGACCCAGTACTTC. This sequence encodes CASSQLGGPPKETQYF.

V usage is TRBV11-2 and J usage is TRBJ1-2, with TRBD1 matching 10 bases. CDR1 SGHAT and CDR2 FQNNGV come from the germline V gene. The CDR3 runs to 15 residues. J lost 8 bases, V lost 5 bases, and 11 bases had no gene match. CDR3 loop: CASSRISGTGDGYTF. The CDR3 DNA reads TGTGCCAGCAGCCGTATTTCCGGGACAGGGGACGGCTACACCTTC.

The chain has TRBV5-1 and TRBJ1-6; 7 bases agree with TRBD1. J gave up 6 bases and V 4 bases, and 7 bases lay outside the gene matches. Germline loops: CDR1 SGHRS, CDR2 YFSETQ. CDR3 length equals 15 residues. This CDR3 is CASSAGDSTNSPLHF. The CDR3 DNA reads as TGCGCCAGCAGCGCCGGGGACAGCACTAATTCACCCCTCCACTTT.

The CDR3 coding sequence is TGTGCCAGCAACGGAGGGTTCGGAAACACCATATATTTT. As protein: CASNGGFGNTIYF. The chain has TRBV6-6 and TRBJ1-3; D uncertain. CDR1 MNHNY and CDR2 SVGAGI come from the germline V gene (reference sequence). V was clipped by 7 bases and J by 4 bases, with 11 bases between them. This CDR3 has 13 amino acids.

This chain connects TRBV7-2 to TRBJ1-6; D possibly corresponds to TRBD1 (5 bases). Trimming left V 1 base short and J 10 bases short, with 17 bases between. CDR3 size: 16 residues. Germline loops: CDR1 SGHTA, CDR2 FQGNSA. The CDR3 DNA is TGTGCCAGCAGCTTAGAAATGGCCAGGGCAAACTCACCCCTCCACTTT. Protein: CASSLEMARANSPLHF. Supplemented by reference TRBV7-2 and TRBJ1-6, the full variable domain reads GAGVSQSPSNKVTEKGKDVELRCDPISGHTALYWYRQSLGQGLEFLIYFQGNSAPDKSGLPSDRFSAERTGGSVSTLTIQRTQQEDSAVYLCASSLEMARANSPLHFGNGTRLTVT.